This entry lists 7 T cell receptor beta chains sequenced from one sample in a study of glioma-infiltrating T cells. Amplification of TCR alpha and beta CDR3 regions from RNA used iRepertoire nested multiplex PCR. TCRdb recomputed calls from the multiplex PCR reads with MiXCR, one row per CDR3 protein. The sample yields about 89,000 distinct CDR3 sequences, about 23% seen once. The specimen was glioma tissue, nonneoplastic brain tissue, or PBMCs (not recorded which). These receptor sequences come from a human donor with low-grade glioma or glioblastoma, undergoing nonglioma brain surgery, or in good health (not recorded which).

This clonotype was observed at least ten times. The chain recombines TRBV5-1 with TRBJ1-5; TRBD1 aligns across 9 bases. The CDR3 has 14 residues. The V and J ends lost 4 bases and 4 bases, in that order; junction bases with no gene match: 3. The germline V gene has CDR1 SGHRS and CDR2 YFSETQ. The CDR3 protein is CASSVGQGNQPQHF. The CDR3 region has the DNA TGCGCCAGCAGCGTTGGACAGGGGAATCAGCCCCAGCATTTT.

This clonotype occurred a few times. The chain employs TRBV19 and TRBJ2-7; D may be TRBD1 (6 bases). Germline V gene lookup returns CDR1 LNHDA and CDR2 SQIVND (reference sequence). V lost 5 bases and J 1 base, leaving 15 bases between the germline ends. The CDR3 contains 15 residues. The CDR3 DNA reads TGTGCCAGTAGTCTCCAGGGGAGTCGGTCCTACGAGCAGTACTTC. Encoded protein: CASSLQGSRSYEQYF.

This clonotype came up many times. The CDR3 sequence is CASGAGSYEQYF. CDR3 coding DNA: TGTGCCAGCGGCGCGGGCTCCTACGAGCAGTACTTC. The chain employs TRBV7-9 and TRBJ2-7, with D possibly matching TRBD2 (5 bases). The CDR3 length is 12 residues. V was pared by 8 bases and J by 0 bases, with 8 bases between. CDR1 SEHNR and CDR2 FQNEAQ come from the germline V gene (reference sequence).

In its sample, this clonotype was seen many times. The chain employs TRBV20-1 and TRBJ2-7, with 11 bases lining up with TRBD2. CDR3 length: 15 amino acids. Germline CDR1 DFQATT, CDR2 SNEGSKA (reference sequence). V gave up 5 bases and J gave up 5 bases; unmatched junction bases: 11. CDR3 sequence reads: CSAPPASGRSDEQYF. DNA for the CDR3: TGCAGTGCTCCCCCTGCTAGCGGGAGGTCCGACGAGCAGTACTTC.

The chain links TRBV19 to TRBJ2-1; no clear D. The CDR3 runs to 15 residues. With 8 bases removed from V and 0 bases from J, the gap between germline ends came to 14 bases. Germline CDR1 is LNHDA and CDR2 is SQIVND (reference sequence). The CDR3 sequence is CASSRIATSYNEQFF. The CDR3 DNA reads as TGTGCCAGTTCACGGATCGCCACCTCCTACAATGAGCAGTTCTTC. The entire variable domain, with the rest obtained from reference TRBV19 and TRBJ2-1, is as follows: DGGITQSPKYLFRKEGQNVTLSCEQNLNHDAMYWYRQDPGQGLRLIYYSQIVNDFQKGDIAEGYSVSREKKESFPLTVTSAQKNPTAFYLCASSRIATSYNEQFFGPGTRLTVL.

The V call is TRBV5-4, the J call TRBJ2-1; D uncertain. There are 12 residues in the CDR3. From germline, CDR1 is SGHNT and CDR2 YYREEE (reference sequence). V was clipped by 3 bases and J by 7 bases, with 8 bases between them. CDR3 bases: TGTGCCAGCAGCTCGACGGGTAATGAGCAGTTCTTC. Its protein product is CASSSTGNEQFF.

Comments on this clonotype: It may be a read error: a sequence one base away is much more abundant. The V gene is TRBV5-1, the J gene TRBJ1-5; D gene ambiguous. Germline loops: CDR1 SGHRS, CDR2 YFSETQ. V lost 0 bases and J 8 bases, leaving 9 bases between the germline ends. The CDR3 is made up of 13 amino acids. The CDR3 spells CASSLGVDEPQHF. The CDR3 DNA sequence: TGCGCCAGCAGCTTGGGGGTCGATGAGCCCCAGCATTTT.